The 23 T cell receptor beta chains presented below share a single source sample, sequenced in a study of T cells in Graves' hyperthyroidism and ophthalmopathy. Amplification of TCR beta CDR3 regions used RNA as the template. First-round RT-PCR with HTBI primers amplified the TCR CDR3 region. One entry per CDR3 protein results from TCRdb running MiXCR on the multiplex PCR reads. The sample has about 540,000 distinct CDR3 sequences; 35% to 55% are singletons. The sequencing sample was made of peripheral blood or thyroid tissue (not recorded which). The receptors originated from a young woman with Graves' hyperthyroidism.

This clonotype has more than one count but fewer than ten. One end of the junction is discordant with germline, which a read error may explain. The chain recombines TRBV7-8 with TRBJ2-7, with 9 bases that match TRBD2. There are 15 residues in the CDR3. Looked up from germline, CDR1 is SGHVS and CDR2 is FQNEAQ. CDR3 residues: CASSQRWTSDYEQYF. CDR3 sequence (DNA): TGCGCCAGCAGCCAAAGGTGGACTAGCGACTACGAGCAGTACTTC.

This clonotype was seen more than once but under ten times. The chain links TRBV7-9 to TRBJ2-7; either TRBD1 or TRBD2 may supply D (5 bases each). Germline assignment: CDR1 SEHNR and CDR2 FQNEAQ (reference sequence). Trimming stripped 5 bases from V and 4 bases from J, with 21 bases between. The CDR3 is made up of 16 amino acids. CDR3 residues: CASSPINRDDTYEQYF. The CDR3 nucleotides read TGTGCCAGCAGCCCGATCAACCGGGACGATACTTACGAGCAGTACTTC.

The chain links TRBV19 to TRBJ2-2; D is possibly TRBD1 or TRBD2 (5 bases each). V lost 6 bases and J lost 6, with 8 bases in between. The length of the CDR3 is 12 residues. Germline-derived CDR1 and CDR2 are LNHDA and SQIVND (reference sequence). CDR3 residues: CASRRGAGELFF. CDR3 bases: TGTGCCAGTAGACGAGGGGCCGGGGAGCTGTTTTTT.

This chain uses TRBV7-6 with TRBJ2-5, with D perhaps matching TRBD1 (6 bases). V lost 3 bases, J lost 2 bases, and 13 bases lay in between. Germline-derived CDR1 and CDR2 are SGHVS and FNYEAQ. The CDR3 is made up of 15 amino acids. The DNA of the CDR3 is TGTGCCAGCAGCTTGGAATTGACAGGTCAAGAGACCCAGTACTTC. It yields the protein CASSLELTGQETQYF.

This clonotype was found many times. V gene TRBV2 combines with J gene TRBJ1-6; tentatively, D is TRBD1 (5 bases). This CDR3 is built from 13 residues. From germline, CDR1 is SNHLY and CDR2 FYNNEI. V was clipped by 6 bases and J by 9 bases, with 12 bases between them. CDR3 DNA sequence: TGTGCCAGCAGCGTAATTGGGGCTTCACCCCTCCACTTT. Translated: CASSVIGASPLHF.

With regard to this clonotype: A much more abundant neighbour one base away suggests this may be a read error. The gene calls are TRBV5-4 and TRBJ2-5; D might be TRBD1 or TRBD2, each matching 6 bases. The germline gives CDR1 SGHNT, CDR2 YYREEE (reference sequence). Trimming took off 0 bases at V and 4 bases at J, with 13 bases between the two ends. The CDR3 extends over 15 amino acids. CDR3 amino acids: CASSLALGGPETQYF. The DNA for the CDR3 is TGTGCCAGCAGCTTGGCCCTGGGGGGCCCAGAGACCCAGTACTTC.

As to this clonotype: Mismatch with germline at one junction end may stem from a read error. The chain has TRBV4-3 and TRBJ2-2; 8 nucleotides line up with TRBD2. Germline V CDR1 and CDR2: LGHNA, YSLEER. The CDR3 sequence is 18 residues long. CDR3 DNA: TGCGCCAGCAGCCAAGCCCCCGCTAGCGGGTGGGACACCAGGGAGCTGTTTTTT. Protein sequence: CASSQAPASGWDTRELFF.

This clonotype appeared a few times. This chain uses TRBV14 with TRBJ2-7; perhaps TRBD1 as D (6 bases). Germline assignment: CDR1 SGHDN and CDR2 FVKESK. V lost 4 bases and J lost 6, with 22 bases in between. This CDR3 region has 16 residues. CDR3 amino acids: CASSPKRTEEGSEQYF. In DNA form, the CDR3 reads TGTGCCAGCAGCCCGAAGAGGACAGAGGAAGGGTCCGAGCAGTACTTC.

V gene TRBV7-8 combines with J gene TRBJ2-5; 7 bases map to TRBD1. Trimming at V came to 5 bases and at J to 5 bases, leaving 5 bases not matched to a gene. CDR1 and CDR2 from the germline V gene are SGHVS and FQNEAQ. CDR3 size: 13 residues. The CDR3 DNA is TGTGCCAGCAGCCTCGTGACAGGGGAGACCCAGTACTTC. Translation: CASSLVTGETQYF.

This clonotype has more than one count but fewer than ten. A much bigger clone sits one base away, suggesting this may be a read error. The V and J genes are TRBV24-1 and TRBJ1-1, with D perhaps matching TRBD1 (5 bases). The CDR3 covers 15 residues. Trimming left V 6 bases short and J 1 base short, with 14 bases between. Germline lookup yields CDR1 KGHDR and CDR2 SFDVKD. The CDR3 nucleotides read TGTGCCACCAGTAATTCGGAGGGGAGGAACACTGAAGCTTTCTTT. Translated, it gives CATSNSEGRNTEAFF.

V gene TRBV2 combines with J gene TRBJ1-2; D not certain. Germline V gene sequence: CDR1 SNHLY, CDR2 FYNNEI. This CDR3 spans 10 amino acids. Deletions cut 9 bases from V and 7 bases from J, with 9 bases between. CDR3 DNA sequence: TGTGCCAGGGCATCGGGTGGCTACACCTTC. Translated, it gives CARASGGYTF. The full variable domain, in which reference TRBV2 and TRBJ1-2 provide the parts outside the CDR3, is EPEVTQTPSHQVTQMGQEVILRCVPISNHLYFYWYRQILGQKVEFLVSFYNNEISEKSEIFDDQFSVERPDGSNFTLKIRSTKLEDSAMYFCARASGGYTFGSGTRLTVV.

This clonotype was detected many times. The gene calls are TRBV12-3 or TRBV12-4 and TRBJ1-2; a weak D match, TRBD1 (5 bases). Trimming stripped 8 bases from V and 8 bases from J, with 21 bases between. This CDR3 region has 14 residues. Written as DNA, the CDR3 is TGTGCCAGCGCGCAAAACGGGGGGATGCGAGGCTACACCTTC. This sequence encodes CASAQNGGMRGYTF.

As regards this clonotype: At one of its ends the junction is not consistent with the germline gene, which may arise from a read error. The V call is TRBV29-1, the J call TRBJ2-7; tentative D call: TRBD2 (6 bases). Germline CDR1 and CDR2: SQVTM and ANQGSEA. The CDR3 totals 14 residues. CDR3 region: CSGEGGASSYEQYF. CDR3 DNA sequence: TGCAGCGGTGAAGGAGGGGCAAGCTCCTACGAGCAGTACTTC.

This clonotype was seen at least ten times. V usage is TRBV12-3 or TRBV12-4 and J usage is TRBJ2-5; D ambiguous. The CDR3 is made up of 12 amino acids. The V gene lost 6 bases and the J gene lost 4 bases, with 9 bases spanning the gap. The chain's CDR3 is CASSFLGETQYF. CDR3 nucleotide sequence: TGTGCCAGCAGCTTCCTCGGAGAGACCCAGTACTTC.

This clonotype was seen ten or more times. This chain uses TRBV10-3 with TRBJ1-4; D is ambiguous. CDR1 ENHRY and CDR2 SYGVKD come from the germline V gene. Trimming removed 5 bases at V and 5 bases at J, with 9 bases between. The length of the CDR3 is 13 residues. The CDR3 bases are TGTGCCATCAGTTACAACCCCAATGAAAAACTGTTTTTT. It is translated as CAISYNPNEKLFF.

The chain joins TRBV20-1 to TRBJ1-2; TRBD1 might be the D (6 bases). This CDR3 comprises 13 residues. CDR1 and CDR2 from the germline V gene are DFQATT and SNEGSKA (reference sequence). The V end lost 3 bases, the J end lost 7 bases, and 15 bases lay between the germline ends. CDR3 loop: CSASRGRAGGYTF. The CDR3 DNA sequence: TGCAGTGCTAGTAGGGGGAGGGCAGGTGGCTACACCTTC.

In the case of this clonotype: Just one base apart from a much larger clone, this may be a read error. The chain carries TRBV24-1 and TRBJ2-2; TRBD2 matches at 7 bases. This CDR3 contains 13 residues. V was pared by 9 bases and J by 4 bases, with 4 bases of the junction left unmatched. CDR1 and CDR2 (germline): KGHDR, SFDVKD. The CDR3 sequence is CATVLALTGELFF. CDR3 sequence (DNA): TGTGCCACCGTACTAGCGCTCACCGGGGAGCTGTTTTTT.

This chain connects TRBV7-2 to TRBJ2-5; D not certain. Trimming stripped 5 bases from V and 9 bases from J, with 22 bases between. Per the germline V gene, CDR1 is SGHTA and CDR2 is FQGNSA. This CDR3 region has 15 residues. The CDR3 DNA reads TGTGCCAGCAGCCGAGAATACAACGACAATCAGCCCCAGTACTTC. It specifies CASSREYNDNQPQYF.

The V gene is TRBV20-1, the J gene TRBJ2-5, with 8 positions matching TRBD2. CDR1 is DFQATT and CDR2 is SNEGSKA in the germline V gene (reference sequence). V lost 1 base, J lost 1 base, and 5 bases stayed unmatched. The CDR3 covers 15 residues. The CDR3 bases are TGCAGTGCTAGAGTCCCGGGACTAGTCCAAGAGACCCAGTACTTC. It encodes CSARVPGLVQETQYF.

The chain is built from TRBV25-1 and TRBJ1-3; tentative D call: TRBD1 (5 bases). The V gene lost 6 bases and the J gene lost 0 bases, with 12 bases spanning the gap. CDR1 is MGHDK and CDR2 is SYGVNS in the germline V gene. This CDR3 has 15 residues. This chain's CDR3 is CASRVLGGSGNTIYF. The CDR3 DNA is TGTGCCAGCAGGGTGCTCGGGGGCTCTGGAAACACCATATATTTT.

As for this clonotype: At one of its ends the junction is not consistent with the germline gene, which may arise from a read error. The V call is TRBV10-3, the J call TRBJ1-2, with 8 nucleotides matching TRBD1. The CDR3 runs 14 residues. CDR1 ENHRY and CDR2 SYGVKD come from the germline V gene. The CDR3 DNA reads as TGTGCCAGCAGTTTATCCCTTCAGGGGGCGGGCTACACCTTC. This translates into CASSLSLQGAGYTF.

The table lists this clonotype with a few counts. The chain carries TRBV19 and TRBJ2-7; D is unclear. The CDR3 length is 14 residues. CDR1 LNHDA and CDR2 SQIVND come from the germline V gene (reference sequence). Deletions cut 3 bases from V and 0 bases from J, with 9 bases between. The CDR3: CASSITVTSYEQYF. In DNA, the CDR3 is TGTGCCAGTAGTATCACTGTGACCTCCTACGAGCAGTACTTC.

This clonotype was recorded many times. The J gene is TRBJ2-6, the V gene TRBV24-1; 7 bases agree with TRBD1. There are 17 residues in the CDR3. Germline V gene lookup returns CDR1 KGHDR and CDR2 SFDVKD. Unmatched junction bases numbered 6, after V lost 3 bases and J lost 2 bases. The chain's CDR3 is CATSDPTGRAGANVLTF. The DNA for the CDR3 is TGTGCCACCAGTGATCCGACAGGGAGAGCTGGGGCCAACGTCCTGACTTTC.